Shown below are 25 T cell receptor beta chains from a single sample sequenced in a study of T cell repertoires in cytomegalovirus infection. TCRdb reanalysed the reads using MiXCR and keeps one entry per CDR3 protein. The sample yields about 920,000 distinct CDR3 sequences, around a third seen once. The antigens for these receptors are not known. This specimen consisted of cultured CD8+ T cells from PBMCs, obtained from culture after CMV antigen stimulation. The receptors derive from a human donor in good health (CMV status not recorded). Some clones in this sample may be carry-over from other donors' samples.

This rearrangement joins TRBV4-1 to TRBJ2-5; D unclear. Trimming removed 0 bases from V and 10 bases from J, with 18 bases in between. Germline loops: CDR1 MGHRA, CDR2 YSYEKL. This CDR3 is built from 15 residues. In DNA form, the CDR3 reads TGCGCCAGCAGCCAAGATAAGGCATTGTGGTGGGACCAGTACTTC. Residues: CASSQDKALWWDQYF.

In its sample, this clonotype was seen many times. The rearrangement joins TRBV7-4 to TRBJ2-5; 9 nucleotides align to TRBD1. Trimming removed 3 bases from V and 1 base from J; junction bases left unmatched: 3. Germline V CDR1 and CDR2: SGHVT, SQSDAQ. This CDR3 contains 15 residues. DNA of the CDR3: TGTGCCAGCAGCTTGACAGGGGGTTTCCAAGAGACCCAGTACTTC. It is translated as CASSLTGGFQETQYF.

This clonotype has a single count. This chain connects TRBV20-1 to TRBJ2-1, with TRBD2 as a possible D gene (5 bases). The CDR3 extends over 13 amino acids. The germline V gene has CDR1 DFQATT and CDR2 SNEGSKA (reference sequence). With 0 bases removed from V and 2 bases from J, the gap between germline ends came to 5 bases. This CDR3 is CSARDGTYNEQFF. CDR3 nucleotides: TGCAGTGCTAGAGACGGGACCTACAATGAGCAGTTCTTC.

In this sample, this clonotype turned up many times. The chain recombines TRBV7-2 with TRBJ2-5, with 11 bases fitting TRBD2. After removal of 0 bases from V and 0 bases from J, the junction contained 9 bases not matched to a gene. The germline gives CDR1 SGHTA, CDR2 FQGNSA. This CDR3 contains 19 residues. The CDR3 region has the DNA TGTGCCAGCAGCTTAGCTGGTGGCCCTAGCGGGGGGCACCAAGAGACCCAGTACTTC. Residues: CASSLAGGPSGGHQETQYF.

This clonotype turned up a few times. This chain links TRBV7-6 with TRBJ2-7; a possible D gene is TRBD1 (5 bases). The CDR3 has 13 amino acids. From germline, CDR1 is SGHVS and CDR2 FNYEAQ. The V gene lost 5 bases and the J gene lost 5 bases, with 13 bases spanning the gap. In DNA, the CDR3 is TGTGCCAGCAGCCCTCAGGGATCTCACGAGCAGTACTTC. It translates to CASSPQGSHEQYF.

CDR3 amino acids: CASSVGTAVTDTQYF. The CDR3 region has the DNA TGTGCCAGCAGCGTTGGGACGGCCGTCACAGATACGCAGTATTTT. The gene calls are TRBV5-5 and TRBJ2-3, with D perhaps matching TRBD1 or TRBD2 (5 bases each). The CDR3 covers 15 residues. The V end lost 4 bases, the J end lost 2 bases, and 14 bases lay between the germline ends. CDR1 SGHKS and CDR2 YYEKEE come from the germline V gene (reference sequence).

The chain has TRBV27 and TRBJ1-4, with D perhaps TRBD1 (5 bases). Trimming shortened V by 5 bases and J by 6 bases, and 19 bases separated the two germline ends. The CDR3 is 16 residues long. Germline loops: CDR1 MNHEY, CDR2 SMNVEV (reference sequence). The CDR3 is CASSRGTAKEDEKLFF. CDR3 bases: TGTGCCAGCAGTCGCGGGACGGCCAAAGAGGATGAAAAACTGTTTTTT.

The rearrangement uses TRBV6-2 or TRBV6-3 and TRBJ1-1, with 9 bases matching TRBD1. The V segment lost 5 bases and the J segment 7 bases; nucleotides outside the gene matches: 11. Germline assignment: CDR1 MNHEY and CDR2 SVGEGT. This CDR3 comprises 15 residues. The DNA of the CDR3 is TGTGCCAGCAGTCCCTGGACAGGGGAGGTAGATGAAGCTTTCTTT. Translating gives CASSPWTGEVDEAFF.

The CDR3 sequence: CASSPPVGPDNEQFF. The CDR3 nucleotides are TGTGCCAGCAGCCCTCCGGTAGGCCCTGACAATGAGCAGTTCTTC. The gene calls are TRBV9 and TRBJ2-1, with D unclear. Trimming removed 4 bases at V and 5 bases at J, with 16 bases between. CDR3 size: 15 residues. The V gene's germline CDR1 is SGDLS and CDR2 YYNGEE.

This clonotype has just a few counts. V gene TRBV6-2 or TRBV6-3 combines with J gene TRBJ1-5; 9 nucleotides align to TRBD1. The CDR3 covers 15 residues. Trimming took 6 bases from V and 6 from J; bases not matched to a gene: 9. CDR1 is MNHEY, CDR2 SVGEGT, per germline. CDR3 amino acids: CASSKTGGRGQPQHF. CDR3 coding DNA: TGTGCCAGCAGCAAGACAGGGGGAAGAGGTCAGCCCCAGCATTTT.

This clonotype has more than one count but fewer than ten. V is TRBV6-2 or TRBV6-3 and J is TRBJ1-1; D is ambiguous. Trimming took 0 bases from V and 4 from J, leaving 15 bases between them. The length of the CDR3 is 16 residues. Germline CDR1 and CDR2: MNHEY and SVGEGT. CDR3 DNA sequence: TGTGCCAGCAGTTACTCGATATACGAACGGGCCACTGAAGCTTTCTTT. Its translation: CASSYSIYERATEAFF.

The rearrangement links TRBV3-1 to TRBJ2-7, with 8 bases identical to TRBD1. V was pared by 4 bases and J by 2 bases, with 16 bases of the junction left unmatched. Germline values: CDR1 LGHDT, CDR2 YNNKEL (reference sequence). The CDR3 loop spans 18 amino acids. The CDR3: CASSLEGRGPFGAYEQYV. Here the CDR3 DNA reads TGTGCCAGCAGCCTAGAGGGCAGGGGGCCTTTCGGAGCCTACGAGCAGTACGTC.

This clonotype was detected a few times. The CDR3 sequence is CASSPNHLEAFF. The CDR3 DNA follows: TGTGCCAGCAGCCCCAACCATCTTGAAGCTTTCTTT. The chain joins TRBV13 to TRBJ1-1; no definite D call. V gave up 5 bases and J gave up 7 bases, with 11 bases separating them. The germline V gene encodes CDR1 PRHDT and CDR2 FYEKMQ (reference sequence). The CDR3 totals 12 residues.

The V gene is TRBV6-8, the J gene TRBJ2-3, with D possibly being TRBD1 (6 bases). This CDR3 comprises 15 residues. The germline CDR1 and CDR2 sequences are MNHGY and SAAAGT. The V end was cut by 8 bases, the J end by 1 base, with 16 bases between. For the CDR3, the DNA is TGTGCCAGCGGATGGTCAGGGGCCGGCACAGATACGCAGTATTTT. Translating gives CASGWSGAGTDTQYF.

The chain combines TRBV9 with TRBJ2-1; TRBD2 matches at 8 bases. The germline CDR1 and CDR2 sequences are SGDLS and YYNGEE. V shed 3 bases, J shed 9 bases, and the junction held 14 bases outside the gene matches. There are 16 residues in the CDR3. The CDR3 sequence is CASSEPLGGGTAEQFF. Written as DNA, the CDR3 is TGTGCCAGCAGCGAGCCGCTGGGCGGGGGGACGGCTGAGCAGTTCTTC.

This clonotype occurred a few times. This chain connects TRBV27 to TRBJ2-1; unclear D gene. There are 13 residues in the CDR3. With 8 bases removed from V and 6 bases from J, the gap between germline ends came to 14 bases. The germline CDR1 and CDR2 sequences are MNHEY and SMNVEV (reference sequence). CDR3 in DNA: TGTGCCAGCTCTCCCTACCTCTTCAATGAGCAGTTCTTC. This translates into CASSPYLFNEQFF.

This clonotype has just a few counts. The chain has TRBV28 and TRBJ1-5; TRBD1 matches 7 bases. The J segment lost 3 bases and the V segment lost 4 bases, leaving 3 bases of the junction unmatched. The CDR3 extends over 14 amino acids. The germline V gene has CDR1 MDHEN and CDR2 SYDVKM. The CDR3 DNA is TGTGCCAGCAGTTACAGGGGCTTCAATCAGCCCCAGCATTTT. Residues: CASSYRGFNQPQHF.

This clonotype was observed a handful of times. The chain couples TRBV27 to TRBJ1-1, with 9 bases fitting TRBD1. The CDR3 consists of 14 residues. The junction had 8 bases not matched to a gene; V was cut back by 5 bases and J by 7 bases. Germline assignment: CDR1 MNHEY and CDR2 SMNVEV (reference sequence). Written as DNA, the CDR3 is TGTGCCAGCAGTAGCTCCGGGACAGGGTATGAAGCTTTCTTT. Amino acid sequence: CASSSSGTGYEAFF.

The table lists this clonotype with a few counts. The chain combines TRBV13 with TRBJ2-1, with a possible D match to TRBD1 (6 bases). CDR3 length equals 16 residues. V gave up 5 bases and J gave up 5 bases, with 19 bases separating them. CDR1 is PRHDT, CDR2 FYEKMQ, per germline (reference sequence). The CDR3 reads CASSTMYRVNDNEQFF. The CDR3 nucleotides read TGTGCCAGCAGCACTATGTACAGGGTTAATGACAATGAGCAGTTCTTC. The whole variable domain, filled in from reference TRBV13 and TRBJ2-1, reads AAGVIQSPRHLIKEKRETATLKCYPIPRHDTVYWYQQGPGQDPQFLISFYEKMQSDKGSIPDRFSAQQFSDYHSELNMSSLELGDSALYFCASSTMYRVNDNEQFFGPGTRLTVL.

This clonotype was seen a handful of times. This chain connects TRBV4-2 to TRBJ2-3; D is unresolved. Germline CDR1 is LGHNA and CDR2 is YNFKEQ. The V end lost 2 bases, the J end lost 0 bases, and 12 bases lay between the germline ends. The CDR3 is 16 amino acids. The CDR3 loop reads CASSQLSKSSTDTQYF. CDR3 bases: TGTGCCAGCAGCCAATTGTCCAAATCAAGCACAGATACGCAGTATTTT.

As for this clonotype: One base away lies a much larger clone, so this may be a sequencing read error. The CDR3 sequence: CVSSLRTKEQYF. DNA for the CDR3: TGTGTCAGCAGCCTACGGACTAAGGAGCAGTACTTC. This rearrangement joins TRBV7-6 to TRBJ2-7, with D possibly TRBD2 on 6 matching bases. The CDR3 runs 12 residues. CDR1 and CDR2 from the germline V gene are SGHVS and FNYEAQ.

A few counts support this clonotype. This rearrangement joins TRBV7-2 to TRBJ2-3, with 12 bases lining up with TRBD2. This CDR3 has 16 amino acids. Germline CDR1 reads SGHTA; CDR2 reads FQGNSA. J lost 4 bases, V lost 5 bases, and 7 bases had no gene match. The CDR3 nucleotides are TGTGCCAGCAGCGTACTAGCGGGGGGCCTTCCAGATACGCAGTATTTT. Translating gives CASSVLAGGLPDTQYF.

The rearrangement uses TRBV19 and TRBJ1-5, with D perhaps matching TRBD1 (6 bases). Germline V gene data show CDR1 as LNHDA and CDR2 as SQIVND (reference sequence). The V and J ends lost 9 bases and 4 bases respectively, with 13 bases between them. The CDR3 covers 13 residues. CDR3 protein: CASQHRENQPQHF. CDR3 nucleotide sequence: TGTGCCAGCCAGCACAGGGAGAATCAGCCCCAGCATTTT.

This clonotype was counted only a few times. V gene TRBV6-6 combines with J gene TRBJ2-3, with 9 bases that match TRBD2. Germline CDR1 reads MNHNY; CDR2 reads SVGAGI (reference sequence). V dropped 0 bases and J dropped 5; count of bases not matched to a gene: 9. The CDR3 consists of 17 residues. The CDR3 is CASSYSIGGGAIDTQYF. CDR3 bases: TGTGCCAGCAGTTACTCGATAGGCGGGGGGGCCATAGATACGCAGTATTTT.

J is TRBJ2-1 and V is TRBV4-3, with 10 nucleotides matching TRBD2. Germline V gene data show CDR1 as LGHNA and CDR2 as YSLEER. CDR3 length: 15 amino acids. The junction had 6 bases not matched to a gene; V was cut back by 0 bases and J by 10 bases. The CDR3 reads CASSQESGGAWEQFF. DNA of the CDR3: TGCGCCAGCAGCCAAGAAAGCGGGGGGGCTTGGGAGCAGTTCTTC.